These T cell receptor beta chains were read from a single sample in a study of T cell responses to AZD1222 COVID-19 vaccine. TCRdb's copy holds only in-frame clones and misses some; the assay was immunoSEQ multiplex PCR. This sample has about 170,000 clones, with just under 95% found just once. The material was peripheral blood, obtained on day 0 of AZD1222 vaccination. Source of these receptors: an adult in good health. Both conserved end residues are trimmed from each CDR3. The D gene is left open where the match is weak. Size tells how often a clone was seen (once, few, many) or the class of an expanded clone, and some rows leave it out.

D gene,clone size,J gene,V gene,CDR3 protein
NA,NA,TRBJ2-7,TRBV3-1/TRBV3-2,ASSQGVRYSYEQY
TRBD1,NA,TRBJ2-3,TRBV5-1,ASSFQTGGANTQY
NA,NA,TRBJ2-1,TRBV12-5,ASGVNEQF
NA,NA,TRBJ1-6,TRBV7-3,ASSLTWVGNSPLH
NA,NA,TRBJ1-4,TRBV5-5,ASSLRGSNEKLF
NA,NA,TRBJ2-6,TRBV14,ASSPHVGANVLT
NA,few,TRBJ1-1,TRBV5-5,ASSLGGYSGRMNTEAF
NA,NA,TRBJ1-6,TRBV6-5,ASTNLEVTNSPLH
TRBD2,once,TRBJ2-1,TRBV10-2,ASSEWSREGNEQF
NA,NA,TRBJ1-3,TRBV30,AWSVKGGRNTIY
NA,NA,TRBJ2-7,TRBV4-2,ASSQAFGSSDSYEQY
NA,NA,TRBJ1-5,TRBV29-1,SIGEGNQPQH
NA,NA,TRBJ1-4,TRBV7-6,ASSLAGGRGEKLF
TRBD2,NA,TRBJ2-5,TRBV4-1,ASSRTSGFQETQY